This T cell receptor beta chain originates from a study of T cell repertoires in cytomegalovirus infection. The CDR3 length is 16 residues. CDR1 and CDR2 (germline): MNHEY, SVGEGT. V was shortened by 5 bases and J by 0 bases, with 14 bases between the two germline ends. A single record per CDR3 protein comes from TCRdb applying MiXCR to the reads. This sample carries around 290,000 distinct CDR3 sequences, about a quarter of them seen once, and the ten largest clones take about 14%. The TCR was taken from a human donor in good health (CMV status not recorded). Some clones in this sample may be carry-over from other donors' samples. What was sequenced was PBMCs. The V call is TRBV6-2 or TRBV6-3, the J call TRBJ1-5, with D perhaps TRBD1 (5 bases). The CDR3 loop is CASSPPRDASNQPQHF. The CDR3 region has the DNA TGTGCCAGCAGTCCTCCTCGGGACGCTAGCAATCAGCCCCAGCATTTT.